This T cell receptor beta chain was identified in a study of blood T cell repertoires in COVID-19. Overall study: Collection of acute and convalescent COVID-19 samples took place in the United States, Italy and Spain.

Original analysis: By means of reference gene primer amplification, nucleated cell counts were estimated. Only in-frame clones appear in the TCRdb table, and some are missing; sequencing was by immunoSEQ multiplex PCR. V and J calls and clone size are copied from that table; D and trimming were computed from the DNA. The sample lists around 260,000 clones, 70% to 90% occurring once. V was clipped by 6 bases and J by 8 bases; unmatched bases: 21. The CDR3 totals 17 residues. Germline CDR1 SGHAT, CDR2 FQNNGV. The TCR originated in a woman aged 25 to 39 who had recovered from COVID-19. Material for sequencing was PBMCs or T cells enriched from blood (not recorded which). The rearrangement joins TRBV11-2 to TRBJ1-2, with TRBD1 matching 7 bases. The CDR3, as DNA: TGTGCCAGCAGTTCGTATCGTGGATCTAGGGGGCAGGTGGGCTACACCTTC. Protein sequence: CASSSYRGSRGQVGYTF.